These 6 T cell receptor beta chains were sequenced from one sample in a study of T-cell reconstitution after alpha-beta-depleted transplantation in children. Using unique molecular identifiers, the investigators prepared the TCRbeta library. TCRdb fed the PCR reads into MiXCR, producing one record per CDR3 protein. The sample includes 170,000 or so distinct CDR3 sequences, around 6.8% of them seen just once. The sequenced sample was PBMCs from the stem cell graft donor, obtained from the stem cell graft. The receptors shown here come from a human donor who donated a stem cell graft to a child with Wiskott-Aldrich syndrome.

This clonotype showed up many times. The chain employs TRBV12-3 or TRBV12-4 and TRBJ1-2, with 7 nucleotides matching TRBD1. The V segment lost 7 bases and the J segment 0 bases; nucleotides outside the gene matches: 2. The CDR3 totals 13 residues. The DNA of the CDR3 is TGTGCCAGCACCGGACAGGCTAACTATGGCTACACCTTC. Its translation: CASTGQANYGYTF.

This clonotype was recorded many times. This chain uses TRBV5-1 with TRBJ1-1; 10 bases agree with TRBD1. CDR1 and CDR2 from the germline V gene are SGHRS and YFSETQ. The CDR3 extends over 16 amino acids. Unmatched junction bases numbered 9, after V lost 4 bases and J lost 3 bases. CDR3 DNA: TGCGCCAGCAGCACGACAGGGGGCATGTCGTACACTGAAGCTTTCTTT. This translates into CASSTTGGMSYTEAFF. The full variable domain, rest sourced from reference TRBV5-1 and TRBJ1-1, is KAGVTQTPRYLIKTRGQQVTLSCSPISGHRSVSWYQQTPGQGLQFLFEYFSETQRNKGNFPGRFSGRQFSNSRSEMNVSTLELGDSALYLCASSTTGGMSYTEAFFGQGTRLTVV.

This clonotype was recorded a few times. This chain's CDR3 is CASPTGSSYNEQFF. CDR3 DNA sequence: TGCGCCAGCCCCACAGGTAGCTCCTACAATGAGCAGTTCTTC. V and J are TRBV23-1 and TRBJ2-1; tentatively, D is TRBD1 (5 bases). TRBV23-1 is given ORF status, its function remaining uncertain. Trimming removed 8 bases from V and 0 bases from J, with 11 bases in between. The CDR3 consists of 14 residues.

This clonotype was seen ten or more times. The chain links TRBV6-5 to TRBJ1-1; no clear D gene. Germline V CDR1 and CDR2: MNHEY, SVGAGI. The V end lost 4 bases, the J end lost 7 bases, and 10 bases lay between the germline ends. CDR3 length: 12 amino acids. CDR3 protein: CASSSALGEAFF. The DNA for the CDR3 is TGTGCCAGCAGTTCCGCTTTGGGTGAAGCTTTCTTT.

In its sample, this clonotype was seen many times. The gene calls are TRBV5-1 and TRBJ2-1; maybe TRBD1 (5 bases). V lost 1 base and J lost 3, with 14 bases in between. In germline, CDR1 is SGHRS, CDR2 YFSETQ. The CDR3 contains 16 residues. The DNA for the CDR3 is TGCGCCAGCAGCTTGTCATCGTCCAGGGACTACAATGAGCAGTTCTTC. As protein: CASSLSSSRDYNEQFF.

This clonotype was detected ten times or more. The chain has TRBV5-1 and TRBJ2-3; 14 positions match TRBD2. Per germline, CDR1 SGHRS and CDR2 YFSETQ. V trimming: 4 bases; J trimming: 3 bases; junction bases outside the gene matches: 7. CDR3 length: 17 amino acids. The CDR3 here is CASSGTSGGLPTDTQYF. In nucleotides, the CDR3 is TGCGCCAGCAGCGGGACTAGCGGGGGCCTACCGACAGATACGCAGTATTTT.